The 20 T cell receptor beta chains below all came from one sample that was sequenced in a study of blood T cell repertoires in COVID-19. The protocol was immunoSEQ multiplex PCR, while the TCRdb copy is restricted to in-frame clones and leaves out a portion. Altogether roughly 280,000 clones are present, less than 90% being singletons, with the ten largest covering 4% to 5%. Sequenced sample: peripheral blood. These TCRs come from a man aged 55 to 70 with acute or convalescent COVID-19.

The CDR3 DNA sequence: TGTGCCAGCAAAGGGACTAGCGATAACGAGCAGTACTTC. It encodes CASKGTSDNEQYF. The chain has TRBV6-6 and TRBJ2-7; 10 bases are a match to TRBD2. V trimming: 7 bases; J trimming: 5 bases; junction bases outside the gene matches: 5. The CDR3 is 13 amino acids. Germline CDR1 and CDR2: MNHNY and SVGAGI (reference sequence).

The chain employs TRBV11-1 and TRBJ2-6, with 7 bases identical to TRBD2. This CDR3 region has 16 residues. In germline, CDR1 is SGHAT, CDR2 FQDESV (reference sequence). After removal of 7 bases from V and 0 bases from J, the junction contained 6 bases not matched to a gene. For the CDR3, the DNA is TGTGCCAGCAAAACCGGGACTACCTCTGGGGCCAACGTCCTGACTTTC. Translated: CASKTGTTSGANVLTF.

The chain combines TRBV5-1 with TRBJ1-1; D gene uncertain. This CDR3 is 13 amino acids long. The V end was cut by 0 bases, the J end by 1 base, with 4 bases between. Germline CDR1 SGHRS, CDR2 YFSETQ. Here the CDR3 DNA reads TGCGCCAGCAGCTTGGGCGAGAACACTGAAGCTTTCTTT. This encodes CASSLGENTEAFF. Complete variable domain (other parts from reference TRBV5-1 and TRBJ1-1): KAGVTQTPRYLIKTRGQQVTLSCSPISGHRSVSWYQQTPGQGLQFLFEYFSETQRNKGNFPGRFSGRQFSNSRSEMNVSTLELGDSALYLCASSLGENTEAFFGQGTRLTVV.

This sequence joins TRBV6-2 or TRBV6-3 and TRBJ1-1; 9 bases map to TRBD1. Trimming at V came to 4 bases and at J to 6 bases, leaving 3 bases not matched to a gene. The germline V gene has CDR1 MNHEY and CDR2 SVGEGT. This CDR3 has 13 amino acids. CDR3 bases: TGTGCCAGCAGTTCACAGGGGGCCGCTGAAGCTTTCTTT. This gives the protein CASSSQGAAEAFF.

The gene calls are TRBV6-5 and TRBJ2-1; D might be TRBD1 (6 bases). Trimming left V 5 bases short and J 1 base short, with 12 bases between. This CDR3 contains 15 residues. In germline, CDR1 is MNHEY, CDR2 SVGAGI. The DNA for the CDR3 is TGTGCCAGCAGTCTACAGGGACCTTCCTACAATGAGCAGTTCTTC. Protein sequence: CASSLQGPSYNEQFF.

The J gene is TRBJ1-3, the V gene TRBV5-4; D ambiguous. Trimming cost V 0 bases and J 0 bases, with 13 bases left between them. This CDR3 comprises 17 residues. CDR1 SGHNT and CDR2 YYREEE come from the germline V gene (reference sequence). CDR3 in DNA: TGTGCCAGCAGCTTGGGGGTAGGAGGTGTCTCTGGAAACACCATATATTTT. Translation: CASSLGVGGVSGNTIYF.

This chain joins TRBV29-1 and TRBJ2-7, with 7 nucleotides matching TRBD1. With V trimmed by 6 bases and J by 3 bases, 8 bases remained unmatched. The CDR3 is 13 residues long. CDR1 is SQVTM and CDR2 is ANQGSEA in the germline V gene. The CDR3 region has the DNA TGCAGCGTGGACACAGGGGATTTCTACGAGCAGTACTTC. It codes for CSVDTGDFYEQYF.

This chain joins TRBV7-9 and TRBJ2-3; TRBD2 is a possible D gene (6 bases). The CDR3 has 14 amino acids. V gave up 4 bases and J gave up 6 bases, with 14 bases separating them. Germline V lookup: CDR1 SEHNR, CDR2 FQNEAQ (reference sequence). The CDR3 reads CASSSGLGIDTQYF. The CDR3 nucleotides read TGTGCCAGCAGCTCGGGACTGGGGATTGATACGCAGTATTTT.

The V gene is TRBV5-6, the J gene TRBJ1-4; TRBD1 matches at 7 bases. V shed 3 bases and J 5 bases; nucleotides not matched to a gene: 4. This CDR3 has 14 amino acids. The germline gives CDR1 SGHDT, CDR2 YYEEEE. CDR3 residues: CASSSRQGNEKLFF. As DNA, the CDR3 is TGTGCCAGCAGCTCAAGACAGGGAAATGAAAAACTGTTTTTT.

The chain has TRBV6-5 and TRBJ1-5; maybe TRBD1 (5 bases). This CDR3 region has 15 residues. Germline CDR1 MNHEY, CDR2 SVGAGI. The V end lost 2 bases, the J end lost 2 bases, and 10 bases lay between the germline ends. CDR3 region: CASSYGGSGNQPQHF. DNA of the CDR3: TGTGCCAGCAGTTACGGGGGGAGCGGCAATCAGCCCCAGCATTTT.

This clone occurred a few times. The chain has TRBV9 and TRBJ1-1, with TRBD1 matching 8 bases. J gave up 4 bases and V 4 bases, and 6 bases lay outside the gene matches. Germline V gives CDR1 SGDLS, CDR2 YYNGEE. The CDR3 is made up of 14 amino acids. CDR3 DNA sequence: TGTGCCAGCAGCCCCGTAACAGGGGGCACTGAAGCTTTCTTT. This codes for CASSPVTGGTEAFF.

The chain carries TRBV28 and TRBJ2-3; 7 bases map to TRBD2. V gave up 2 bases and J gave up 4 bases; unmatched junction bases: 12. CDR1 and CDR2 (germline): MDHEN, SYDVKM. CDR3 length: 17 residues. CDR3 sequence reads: CASSLPRTSVGADTQYF. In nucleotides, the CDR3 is TGTGCCAGCAGTTTACCCAGAACTAGCGTTGGCGCAGATACGCAGTATTTT.

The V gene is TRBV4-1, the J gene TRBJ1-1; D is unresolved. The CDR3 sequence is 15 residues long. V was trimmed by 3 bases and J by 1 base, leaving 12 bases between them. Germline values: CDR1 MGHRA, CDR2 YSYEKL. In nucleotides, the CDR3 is TGCGCCAGCAGCCAGAATTTCGGGGAGAACACTGAAGCTTTCTTT. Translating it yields CASSQNFGENTEAFF.

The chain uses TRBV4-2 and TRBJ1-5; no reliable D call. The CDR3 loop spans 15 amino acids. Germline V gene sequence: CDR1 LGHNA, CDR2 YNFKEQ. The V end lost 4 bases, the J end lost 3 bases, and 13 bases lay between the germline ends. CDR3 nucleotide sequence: TGTGCCAGCAGCCGATCCGACGGGTACAATCAGCCCCAGCATTTT. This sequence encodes CASSRSDGYNQPQHF.

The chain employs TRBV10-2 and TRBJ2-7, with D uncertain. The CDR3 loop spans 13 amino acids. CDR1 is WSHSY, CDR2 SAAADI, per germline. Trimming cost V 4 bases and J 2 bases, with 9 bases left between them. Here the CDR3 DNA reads TGCGCCAGCAGTGTTAGTGGAGCCTACGAGCAGTACTTC. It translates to CASSVSGAYEQYF.

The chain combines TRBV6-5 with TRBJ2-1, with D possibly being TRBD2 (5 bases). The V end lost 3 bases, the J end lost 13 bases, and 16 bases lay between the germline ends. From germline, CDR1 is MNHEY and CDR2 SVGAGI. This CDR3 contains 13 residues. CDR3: CASSYSPTGKQFF. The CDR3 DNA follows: TGTGCCAGCAGTTATAGCCCCACGGGGAAACAGTTCTTC.

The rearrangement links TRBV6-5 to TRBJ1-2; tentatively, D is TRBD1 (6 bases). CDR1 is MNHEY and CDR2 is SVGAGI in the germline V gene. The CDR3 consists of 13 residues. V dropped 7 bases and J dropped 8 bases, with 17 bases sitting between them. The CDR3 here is CASTPQGRRGYTF. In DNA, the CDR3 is TGTGCCAGCACCCCTCAGGGGCGACGGGGCTACACCTTC.

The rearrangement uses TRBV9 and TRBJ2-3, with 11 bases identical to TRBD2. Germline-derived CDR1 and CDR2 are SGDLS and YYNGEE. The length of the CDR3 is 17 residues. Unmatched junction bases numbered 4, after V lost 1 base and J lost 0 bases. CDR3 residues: CASSVLAGGHSTDTQYF. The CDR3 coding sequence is TGTGCCAGCAGCGTACTAGCGGGGGGCCATAGCACAGATACGCAGTATTTT.

CDR3 DNA: TGTGCCAGCAGCTTAGACGGATCGGGCGCCGGAGGCAAAAACATTCAGTACTTC. It is translated as CASSLDGSGAGGKNIQYF. This chain links TRBV11-2 with TRBJ2-4; perhaps TRBD2 as D (5 bases). The V and J ends lost 0 bases and 3 bases respectively, with 18 bases between them. CDR1 SGHAT and CDR2 FQNNGV come from the germline V gene. The CDR3 extends over 18 amino acids.

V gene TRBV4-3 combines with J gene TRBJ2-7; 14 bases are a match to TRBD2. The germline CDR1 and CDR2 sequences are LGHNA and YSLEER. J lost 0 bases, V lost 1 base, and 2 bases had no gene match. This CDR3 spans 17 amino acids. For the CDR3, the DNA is TGCGCCAGCAGCCAAGGGACTAGCGGGAGGAACTCCTACGAGCAGTACTTC. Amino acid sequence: CASSQGTSGRNSYEQYF.